This entry lists 21 T cell receptor beta chains sequenced from one sample in a study of shared clonotypes between healthy human individuals. Data came from immunoSEQ multiplex PCR; TCRdb stores just in-frame clones and leaves some out. The sample records around 1.9 million clones, about 92% being singletons. CD45RO-negative cells were positively selected for CCR7, leaving out terminally differentiated effector memory CD45RA+ cells. Sequencing was performed on naive CD8+ T cells from PBMCs. The receptor source for this set is a man aged 18 to 30 in good health. Some clones in this sample may be carry-over from other donors' samples.

The chain carries TRBV7-5 and TRBJ1-2; no DNA check was done on the table's D call, TRBD1. TRBV7-5 has pseudogene status. The CDR3 is made up of 9 amino acids. The CDR3 reads CAHVAGYTF. For the CDR3, the DNA is TGCGCCCATGTGGCTGGCTACACCTTC.

This clone occurred once. This chain joins TRBV4-3 and TRBJ2-1, with TRBD2 matching 9 bases. Germline V lookup: CDR1 LGHNA, CDR2 YSLEER. Unmatched junction bases numbered 7, after V lost 2 bases and J lost 5 bases. The CDR3 consists of 16 residues. CDR3 sequence reads: CASSQRRLAAHNEQFF. CDR3 nucleotides: TGCGCCAGCAGCCAACGAAGACTAGCGGCTCACAATGAGCAGTTCTTC.

Points on this clone: Other DNA sequences from this sample encode an identical CDR3 as well. This sequence joins TRBV19 and TRBJ2-7; tentative D call: TRBD2 (6 bases). Looked up from germline, CDR1 is LNHDA and CDR2 is SQIVND (reference sequence). Trimming took off 5 bases at V and 4 bases at J, with 15 bases between the two ends. This CDR3 spans 14 amino acids. The CDR3 here is CASSPSRGGYEQYF. For the CDR3, the DNA is TGTGCCAGTAGTCCATCTCGTGGGGGGTACGAGCAGTACTTC.

This chain links TRBV9 with TRBJ2-1, with 8 nucleotides matching TRBD1. The germline V gene encodes CDR1 SGDLS and CDR2 YYNGEE. This CDR3 region has 16 residues. The V segment lost 6 bases and the J segment 4 bases; nucleotides outside the gene matches: 12. The chain's CDR3 is CASTGSTGARYNEQFF. For the CDR3, the DNA is TGTGCCAGCACCGGATCGACAGGGGCCAGGTACAATGAGCAGTTCTTC.

The rearrangement joins TRBV9 to TRBJ2-7, with D possibly called TRBD1 or TRBD2 (5 bases each). Looked up from germline, CDR1 is SGDLS and CDR2 is YYNGEE. The V end was cut by 2 bases, the J end by 7 bases, with 19 bases between. This CDR3 region has 15 residues. CDR3 residues: CASSVGASSTWEQYF. Here the CDR3 DNA reads TGTGCCAGCAGCGTTGGGGCTAGCTCAACCTGGGAGCAGTACTTC.

The count of this clone is one. The same CDR3 is also encoded by other DNA sequences in this sample. The chain joins TRBV28 to TRBJ2-2, with D uncertain. V was trimmed by 2 bases and J by 6 bases, leaving 4 bases between them. The CDR3 sequence is 12 residues long. Looked up from germline, CDR1 is MDHEN and CDR2 is SYDVKM. CDR3 coding DNA: TGTGCCAGCAGTTTAAGTGCCGGGGAGCTGTTTTTT. This translates into CASSLSAGELFF.

The chain employs TRBV27 and TRBJ2-7; D tentatively reads TRBD1 or TRBD2 (5 bases each). V was shortened by 6 bases and J by 0 bases, with 15 bases between the two germline ends. Germline loops: CDR1 MNHEY, CDR2 SMNVEV (reference sequence). The CDR3 has 15 residues. CDR3 DNA: TGTGCCAGCAGCGCGAGGGGCGCGGCCTCCTACGAGCAGTACTTC. The encoded protein is CASSARGAASYEQYF.

The chain couples TRBV6-1 to TRBJ2-7; D gene uncertain. V lost 8 bases to trimming and J lost 2 bases, with 13 bases between them. Germline assignment: CDR1 MNHNS and CDR2 SASEGT. This CDR3 spans 13 amino acids. CDR3 nucleotides: TGTGCCAGCCGCTGGACCTCCCCCTACGAGCAGTACTTC. It specifies CASRWTSPYEQYF.

The CDR3 reads CASSDGVYEQYF. The CDR3 nucleotides read TGTGCCAGCAGCGATGGGGTCTACGAGCAGTACTTC. This chain uses TRBV27 with TRBJ2-7, with D unclear. CDR3 length: 12 amino acids. The V end lost 6 bases, the J end lost 3 bases, and 9 bases lay between the germline ends. In germline, CDR1 is MNHEY, CDR2 SMNVEV (reference sequence).

The chain employs TRBV7-8 and TRBJ2-3, with 10 positions matching TRBD2. This CDR3 has 19 amino acids. CDR1 and CDR2 from the germline V gene are SGHVS and FQNEAQ. The junction had 14 bases not matched to a gene; V was cut back by 1 base and J by 4 bases. CDR3 DNA sequence: TGTGCCAGCAGCTTAGATCCAGCGGGAGGGCTCGCGGGGGCAGATACGCAGTATTTT. It encodes CASSLDPAGGLAGADTQYF.

The chain employs TRBV27 and TRBJ1-1; TRBD1 is a possible D gene (6 bases). Germline V lookup: CDR1 MNHEY, CDR2 SMNVEV (reference sequence). This CDR3 spans 15 amino acids. The germline V and J ends were trimmed by 3 bases and 0 bases, with 11 bases remaining between them. CDR3 protein: CASSFMGGLNTEAFF. For the CDR3, the DNA is TGTGCCAGCAGTTTTATGGGGGGCCTGAACACTGAAGCTTTCTTT.

As regards this clone: This CDR3 is also generated by other DNA sequences in the sample. The CDR3 reads CAISGTVNTEAFF. The CDR3 bases are TGTGCCATCAGCGGGACTGTGAACACTGAAGCTTTCTTT. The chain employs TRBV10-3 and TRBJ1-1; TRBD1 is a possible D gene (5 bases). The CDR3 is 13 amino acids. Germline-derived CDR1 and CDR2 are ENHRY and SYGVKD. V shed 6 bases and J shed 0 bases, with 8 bases lying between them.

As regards this clone: Within the sample, other DNA sequences also encode this same CDR3. V and J are TRBV7-9 and TRBJ2-5, with D possibly being TRBD1 or TRBD2 (7 bases each). Germline assignment: CDR1 SEHNR and CDR2 FQNEAQ (reference sequence). The CDR3 is made up of 14 amino acids. Trimming left V 5 bases short and J 3 bases short, with 13 bases between. The DNA of the CDR3 is TGTGCCAGCAGCCCGCAGGGGGGGGAAGAGACCCAGTACTTC. This sequence encodes CASSPQGGEETQYF.

The chain joins TRBV6-1 to TRBJ2-1; TRBD1 is a possible D gene (5 bases). Germline values: CDR1 MNHNS, CDR2 SASEGT. This CDR3 region has 15 residues. Trimming left V 2 bases short and J 8 bases short, with 16 bases between. CDR3 loop: CASSEYDSVGDEQFF. The CDR3 DNA reads TGTGCCAGCAGTGAATATGACAGCGTAGGAGATGAGCAGTTCTTC.

The J gene is TRBJ1-5, the V gene TRBV19, with D perhaps matching TRBD1 (5 bases). Trimming stripped 3 bases from V and 9 bases from J, with 9 bases between. This CDR3 contains 12 residues. Germline-derived CDR1 and CDR2 are LNHDA and SQIVND (reference sequence). The CDR3 here is CASSIGGGPQHF. The DNA for the CDR3 is TGTGCCAGTAGTATCGGGGGGGGGCCCCAGCATTTT.

This sequence joins TRBV4-2 and TRBJ2-3; perhaps TRBD2 as D (5 bases). The CDR3 is 16 amino acids. The V end was cut by 0 bases, the J end by 4 bases, with 14 bases between. Germline V gene data show CDR1 as LGHNA and CDR2 as YNFKEQ. The CDR3 DNA follows: TGTGCCAGCAGCCAAGACAAGAGAGGGTCGGCAGATACGCAGTATTTT. Residues: CASSQDKRGSADTQYF.

This chain uses TRBV7-2 with TRBJ2-3; weak D call: TRBD2 (6 bases). V was clipped by 5 bases and J by 2 bases, with 20 bases between them. The CDR3 extends over 17 amino acids. Germline V gives CDR1 SGHTA, CDR2 FQGNSA. CDR3 bases: TGTGCCAGCAGCCTAAGGATGGCGGGGATAGTCACAGATACGCAGTATTTT. This sequence encodes CASSLRMAGIVTDTQYF.

The chain links TRBV7-9 to TRBJ2-1; 8 bases fit TRBD2. This CDR3 comprises 15 residues. J was trimmed by 2 bases and V by 3 bases; bases with no gene match: 3. Germline V lookup: CDR1 SEHNR, CDR2 FQNEAQ (reference sequence). CDR3 loop: CASSLGAGAYNEQFF. DNA for the CDR3: TGTGCCAGCAGCTTGGGAGCGGGGGCCTACAATGAGCAGTTCTTC.

The J gene is TRBJ2-1, the V gene TRBV27; no reliable D call. The CDR3 consists of 13 residues. Looked up from germline, CDR1 is MNHEY and CDR2 is SMNVEV (reference sequence). Deletions cut 5 bases from V and 15 bases from J, with 20 bases between. CDR3 protein: CASSNTRRAPRFF. The CDR3 nucleotides are TGTGCCAGCAGTAATACCCGTCGGGCCCCCAGGTTCTTC.

This clone occurred a few times. This chain uses TRBV28 with TRBJ1-5; possible D gene TRBD1, 6 bases. The CDR3 has 12 amino acids. Trimming shortened V by 5 bases and J by 9 bases, and 11 bases separated the two germline ends. From germline, CDR1 is MDHEN and CDR2 SYDVKM. As DNA, the CDR3 is TGTGCCAGCAGTATGAACAGGGTGCCCCAGCATTTT. This codes for CASSMNRVPQHF.

This chain joins TRBV5-1 and TRBJ1-4, with a tentative D call TRBD1 (5 bases). Germline CDR1 SGHRS, CDR2 YFSETQ. V was clipped by 1 base and J by 8 bases, with 6 bases between them. This CDR3 comprises 12 residues. Written as DNA, the CDR3 is TGCGCCAGCAGCTTGAAGGGGGAAAAACTGTTTTTT. It translates to CASSLKGEKLFF.